The source of this T cell receptor beta chain is a study of blood T cell repertoires in COVID-19. For the study at large: Spain, Italy and the United States supplied samples that represented acute and convalescent COVID-19.

Sequencing was performed with immunoSEQ multiplex PCR; in TCRdb, only in-frame clones are kept and a portion is missing. Among some 150,000 clones listed, around four fifths were seen once. Per germline, CDR1 LNHDA and CDR2 SQIVND (reference sequence). Trimming stripped 4 bases from V and 6 bases from J, with 11 bases between. The CDR3 spans 13 residues. The V and J genes are TRBV19 and TRBJ2-3; D gene uncertain. The sequence derives from a woman in her 50s who had recovered from COVID-19. The specimen sequenced was PBMCs or T cells enriched from blood (not recorded which). The chain's CDR3 is CASSTLLGDTQYF. The CDR3 DNA sequence: TGTGCCAGTAGTACCCTACTCGGGGATACGCAGTATTTT.